This entry lists 10 T cell receptor beta chains sequenced from one sample in a study of regulatory T cells in long-lasting Graves disease. In building TCR beta libraries, iRepertoire HTBI primers were used together with Arm-PCR of CDR3 regions. TCRdb re-called the multiplex PCR reads with MiXCR, one entry per CDR3 protein. This sample has around 400,000 distinct CDR3 sequences, with roughly 24% found just once. Documented time point: persistent/refractory GD, antithyroid drugs over 5 years with positive TRAb. PBMCs were the source of the RNA used for TCR sequencing. Here the sequenced sample was peripheral blood mononuclear cells (PBMCs), taken when the disease was refractory, from a patient treated with antithyroid drugs. These receptors were taken from a woman between 40 and 55 years old with Graves disease.

This clonotype was counted at least ten times. The gene calls are TRBV7-9 and TRBJ2-5; 9 bases map to TRBD1. V trimming: 6 bases; J trimming: 2 bases; junction bases outside the gene matches: 4. The germline V gene has CDR1 SEHNR and CDR2 FQNEAQ (reference sequence). CDR3 size: 14 residues. CDR3 loop: CASSSGTGQETQYF. DNA of the CDR3: TGTGCCAGCAGTTCCGGGACAGGGCAAGAGACCCAGTACTTC.

This clonotype has more than one count but fewer than ten. The V gene is TRBV20-1, the J gene TRBJ2-5; 7 bases agree with TRBD2. The CDR3 extends over 10 amino acids. Germline trimming cut 7 bases from V and 5 bases from J; bases unmatched to any gene: 1. Germline CDR1 and CDR2: DFQATT and SNEGSKA (reference sequence). CDR3 coding DNA: TGCAGTGGGCGGGGGGAGACCCAGTACTTC. Protein: CSGRGETQYF.

Many counts were recorded for this clonotype. CDR3 in amino acids: CASRRRNYEQYF. The CDR3 nucleotides are TGTGCCAGCAGACGCAGAAACTACGAGCAGTACTTC. The rearrangement uses TRBV6-1 and TRBJ2-7; D not resolved. The CDR3 loop spans 12 amino acids. The V gene's germline CDR1 is MNHNS and CDR2 SASEGT. V lost 6 bases, J lost 3 bases, and 9 bases lay in between.

On this clonotype itself: A junction end diverges from the germline sequence, so it may reflect a read error. The chain recombines TRBV4-1 with TRBJ2-7; TRBD1 aligns across 8 bases. The length of the CDR3 is 15 residues. Germline assignment: CDR1 MGHRA and CDR2 YSYEKL. CDR3 nucleotides: TGCGCCAGCAGCGCCCGGGGACAGGCCTCCCACGAGCAGTACTTC. Translation: CASSARGQASHEQYF.

This clonotype was observed many times. V usage is TRBV27 and J usage is TRBJ1-2; 7 bases fit TRBD1. The CDR3 runs 13 residues. V dropped 3 bases and J dropped 5; count of bases not matched to a gene: 3. In germline, CDR1 is MNHEY, CDR2 SMNVEV (reference sequence). The chain's CDR3 is CASSLAGGYGYTF. Here the CDR3 DNA reads TGTGCCAGCAGTTTGGCAGGGGGGTATGGCTACACCTTC.

With regard to this clonotype: A much more abundant neighbour one base away suggests this may be a read error. The CDR3 ends on some other residue instead of the conserved phenylalanine or tryptophan, so this is likely a read error. The chain links TRBV20-1 to TRBJ1-1; tentative D call: TRBD1 (6 bases). V was cut by 5 bases and J by 3 bases, with 13 bases left in between. The length of the CDR3 is 13 residues. Germline V gives CDR1 DFQATT, CDR2 SNEGSKA (reference sequence). CDR3 amino acids: CSARDKDHTEAFL. The DNA for the CDR3 is TGCAGTGCTCGGGACAAGGATCACACTGAAGCTTTCTTA.

In this sample, this clonotype turned up many times. This chain links TRBV2 with TRBJ2-5; a weak D match, TRBD2 (6 bases). This CDR3 is built from 14 residues. CDR1 is SNHLY, CDR2 FYNNEI, per germline. With 10 bases removed from V and 5 bases from J, the gap between germline ends came to 20 bases. Here the CDR3 DNA reads TGTGCCACGTCCAGCGGGCGCCTTTGGGAGACCCAGTACTTC. Its translation: CATSSGRLWETQYF.

This chain links TRBV20-1 with TRBJ2-4; 10 nucleotides line up with TRBD1. V gave up 0 bases and J gave up 0 bases; unmatched junction bases: 11. Germline V gene sequence: CDR1 DFQATT, CDR2 SNEGSKA (reference sequence). CDR3 length: 19 residues. The CDR3 is CSARDWDRGPKLAKNIQYF. The CDR3 coding sequence is TGCAGTGCTAGAGACTGGGACAGGGGCCCCAAACTAGCCAAAAACATTCAGTACTTC.

The rearrangement uses TRBV7-9 and TRBJ2-1; D gene uncertain. The CDR3 spans 16 residues. With 3 bases removed from V and 4 bases from J, the gap between germline ends came to 16 bases. Germline V gives CDR1 SEHNR, CDR2 FQNEAQ (reference sequence). As DNA, the CDR3 is TGTGCCAGCAGCTTCGGAGACTGGACCCGTTACAATGAGCAGTTCTTC. As protein: CASSFGDWTRYNEQFF.

This chain's CDR3 is CRGVRNTEAFF. In nucleotides, the CDR3 is TGCAGAGGGGTGCGGAACACTGAAGCTTTCTTT. The chain recombines TRBV29-1 with TRBJ1-1; perhaps TRBD1 as D (5 bases). The CDR3 sequence is 11 residues long. Germline-derived CDR1 and CDR2 are SQVTM and ANQGSEA. The entire variable domain, with the rest obtained from reference TRBV29-1 and TRBJ1-1, is as follows: SAVISQKPSRDICQRGTSLTIQCQVDSQVTMMFWYRQQPGQSLTLIATANQGSEATYESGFVIDKFPISRPNLTFSTLTVSNMSPEDSSIYLCRGVRNTEAFFGQGTRLTVV.